A single sample gave rise to the 27 T cell receptor beta chains below, sequenced in a study of T cells in Graves' hyperthyroidism and ophthalmopathy. TCR beta CDR3 regions were amplified from RNA transcripts. The HTBI set primed first-round TCR CDR3 RT-PCR. TCRdb re-derived calls from the multiplex PCR reads in MiXCR, one entry per CDR3 protein. This sample has about 640,000 distinct CDR3 sequences, with 20% to 25% found just once. Input material: blood. Receptor source: a man in his thirties or forties with Graves' ophthalmopathy.

This clonotype was counted between two and nine times. The chain is built from TRBV6-1 and TRBJ1-5; D possibly corresponds to TRBD1 (6 bases). V shed 6 bases and J shed 4 bases, with 7 bases lying between them. CDR3 size: 12 residues. Germline assignment: CDR1 MNHNS and CDR2 SASEGT. The CDR3 region is CASRDRNQPQHF. The CDR3 bases are TGTGCCAGCAGGGACAGAAATCAGCCCCAGCATTTT.

This clonotype was seen only a few times. The chain is built from TRBV2 and TRBJ2-2; 7 bases agree with TRBD1. The germline CDR1 and CDR2 sequences are SNHLY and FYNNEI. This CDR3 has 15 amino acids. V trimming: 6 bases; J trimming: 4 bases; junction bases outside the gene matches: 8. The CDR3 spells CASRKTGVGTGELFF. CDR3 nucleotide sequence: TGTGCCAGCAGAAAAACAGGGGTGGGCACCGGGGAGCTGTTTTTT.

Many counts were recorded for this clonotype. V and J are TRBV11-2 and TRBJ2-7, with D perhaps TRBD1 (6 bases). The CDR3 is 14 amino acids. The germline V gene encodes CDR1 SGHAT and CDR2 FQNNGV. Trimming pared 4 bases from V and 5 bases from J, leaving 15 bases between. CDR3 loop: CASSSRPGGNEQYF. The CDR3 coding sequence is TGTGCCAGCAGCTCCCGTCCTGGGGGCAACGAGCAGTACTTC.

This clonotype has more than one count but fewer than ten. The chain is built from TRBV6-1 and TRBJ1-6; unclear D gene. V dropped 5 bases and J dropped 13 bases, with 18 bases sitting between them. Germline CDR1 reads MNHNS; CDR2 reads SASEGT. The CDR3 length is 14 residues. DNA of the CDR3: TGTGCCAGCAGTCAACTGGACCAGGACGTCCCCCTCCACTTT. Protein product: CASSQLDQDVPLHF.

This chain joins TRBV3-1 and TRBJ2-3; 9 bases match TRBD2. This CDR3 is 17 amino acids long. Germline CDR1 reads LGHDT; CDR2 reads YNNKEL (reference sequence). Unmatched junction bases numbered 11, after V lost 4 bases and J lost 3 bases. This CDR3 reads CASSPLLAGVGTDTQYF. Written as DNA, the CDR3 is TGTGCCAGCAGCCCCCTCTTAGCGGGAGTTGGTACAGATACGCAGTATTTT.

CDR3 residues: CSARQGLTTLYQETQYF. In DNA, the CDR3 is TGCAGTGCTAGACAGGGGCTCACGACTTTGTACCAAGAGACCCAGTACTTC. The genes are TRBV20-1 and TRBJ2-5, with TRBD1 as a possible D gene (6 bases). Germline values: CDR1 DFQATT, CDR2 SNEGSKA (reference sequence). Trimming took off 2 bases at V and 0 bases at J, with 19 bases between the two ends. The CDR3 is 17 residues long.

The V call is TRBV5-1, the J call TRBJ2-3, with unresolved D. CDR1 is SGHRS, CDR2 YFSETQ, per germline. The CDR3 has 14 residues. Trimming took off 0 bases at V and 2 bases at J, with 7 bases between the two ends. CDR3 coding DNA: TGCGCCAGCAGCTTGGCCCCCCCCACAGATACGCAGTATTTT. Translated: CASSLAPPTDTQYF.

This clonotype has ten or more counts. The chain recombines TRBV7-9 with TRBJ2-1; weak D call: TRBD2 (6 bases). V lost 3 bases, J lost 7 bases, and 19 bases lay in between. This CDR3 comprises 16 residues. Germline CDR1 and CDR2: SEHNR and FQNEAQ (reference sequence). CDR3 region: CASSFGGGMGVNEQFF. The CDR3 DNA reads TGTGCCAGCAGCTTCGGTGGCGGGATGGGGGTAAATGAGCAGTTCTTC.

This clonotype was counted between two and nine times. This rearrangement joins TRBV20-1 to TRBJ2-7; D possibly matches TRBD1 or TRBD2 (5 bases each). Germline V gene data show CDR1 as DFQATT and CDR2 as SNEGSKA (reference sequence). V was clipped by 1 base and J by 7 bases, with 20 bases between them. The CDR3 has 15 residues. CDR3 sequence reads: CSARVLGGAVLEQYF. The CDR3 DNA follows: TGCAGTGCTAGAGTCCTTGGGGGAGCGGTTCTAGAGCAGTACTTC.

This clonotype was counted only a few times. The CDR3 sequence is CASSSGIGTDTQYF. DNA for the CDR3: TGTGCCAGCAGCTCCGGGATCGGGACAGATACGCAGTATTTT. This chain links TRBV9 with TRBJ2-3; tentatively, D is TRBD2 (5 bases). V was cut by 4 bases and J by 3 bases, with 12 bases left in between. CDR1 and CDR2 (germline): SGDLS, YYNGEE. The CDR3 runs 14 residues. The full variable domain, completed using reference TRBV9 and TRBJ2-3, is DSGVTQTPKHLITATGQRVTLRCSPRSGDLSVYWYQQSLDQGLQFLIQYYNGEERAKGNILERFSAQQFPDLHSELNLSSLELGDSALYFCASSSGIGTDTQYFGPGTRLTVL.

This clonotype turned up a few times. The chain has TRBV5-4 and TRBJ1-2; 7 nucleotides line up with TRBD1. This CDR3 has 13 residues. Germline V gives CDR1 SGHNT, CDR2 YYREEE (reference sequence). V shed 0 bases and J 8 bases; nucleotides not matched to a gene: 4. CDR3 in amino acids: CASSLGTGGGYTF. The CDR3 nucleotides are TGTGCCAGCAGCTTGGGGACAGGCGGAGGCTACACCTTC. Complete variable domain (other parts from reference TRBV5-4 and TRBJ1-2): ETGVTQSPTHLIKTRGQQVTLRCSSQSGHNTVSWYQQALGQGPQFIFQYYREEENGRGNFPPRFSGLQFPNYSSELNVNALELDDSALYLCASSLGTGGGYTFGSGTRLTVV.

Many counts were recorded for this clonotype. The chain employs TRBV28 and TRBJ2-7; a weak D match, TRBD2 (5 bases). Germline V gene lookup returns CDR1 MDHEN and CDR2 SYDVKM. This CDR3 spans 14 amino acids. The germline V and J ends were trimmed by 4 bases and 8 bases, with 18 bases remaining between them. The CDR3 spells CASSSQLVAPQQYF. In nucleotides, the CDR3 is TGTGCCAGCAGTTCTCAACTAGTTGCCCCTCAGCAGTACTTC.

This clonotype was picked up a small number of times. This chain joins TRBV20-1 and TRBJ2-1, with 7 bases fitting TRBD2. CDR1 is DFQATT, CDR2 SNEGSKA, per germline (reference sequence). J gave up 7 bases and V 3 bases, and 9 bases lay outside the gene matches. The CDR3 length is 14 residues. CDR3 in DNA: TGCAGTGCTAGGGAGGGTAGCGGGTGGAATGAGCAGTTCTTC. This sequence encodes CSAREGSGWNEQFF.

Remarks on this clonotype: The junction shows a germline mismatch at one end, possibly a read error. The V and J genes are TRBV7-9 and TRBJ2-2, with D unresolved. Germline V gene sequence: CDR1 SEHNR, CDR2 FQNEAQ (reference sequence). The CDR3 sequence is 12 residues long. CDR3 loop: CASSLDVGELFF. CDR3 nucleotide sequence: TGTGCCAGCAGTTTAGACGTCGGGGAGCTGTTTTTT.

The rearrangement joins TRBV28 to TRBJ2-3; the D gene is possibly TRBD1 (7 bases). With 3 bases removed from V and 0 bases from J, the gap between germline ends came to 16 bases. The CDR3 consists of 17 residues. Germline assignment: CDR1 MDHEN and CDR2 SYDVKM. The CDR3 nucleotides read TGTGCCAGCAGTTTCCGAGGCAGGGGGACTAGCACAGATACGCAGTATTTT. Residues: CASSFRGRGTSTDTQYF.

V is TRBV6-1 and J is TRBJ2-7; weak D call: TRBD2 (6 bases). Germline CDR1 MNHNS, CDR2 SASEGT. The CDR3 runs 14 residues. Trimming left V 5 bases short and J 5 bases short, with 16 bases between. The CDR3 DNA reads as TGTGCCAGCAGTTACAGCGCGGGGCGGCACGAGCAGTACTTC. This sequence encodes CASSYSAGRHEQYF.

The chain links TRBV29-1 to TRBJ1-1; D gene unclear. Trimming took 4 bases from V and 6 from J, leaving 9 bases between them. The V gene's germline CDR1 is SQVTM and CDR2 ANQGSEA. This CDR3 has 11 residues. CDR3 DNA sequence: TGCAGCGTTGTAAATCCGCCTGAAGCTTTCTTT. The encoded protein is CSVVNPPEAFF.

The CDR3 sequence: CASSPRTDIYQETQYF. CDR3 DNA sequence: TGTGCCAGCAGCCCCCGGACAGATATCTACCAAGAGACCCAGTACTTC. The chain uses TRBV9 and TRBJ2-5; D may be TRBD1 (6 bases). The CDR3 extends over 16 amino acids. The germline CDR1 and CDR2 sequences are SGDLS and YYNGEE. With 4 bases removed from V and 0 bases from J, the gap between germline ends came to 16 bases.

The chain carries TRBV11-2 and TRBJ2-7; D is unclear. This CDR3 region has 15 residues. The V gene's germline CDR1 is SGHAT and CDR2 FQNNGV. Trimming left V 2 bases short and J 1 base short, with 12 bases between. CDR3 protein: CASSLIPRQSYEQYF. The CDR3 DNA reads TGTGCCAGCAGCTTAATCCCTCGCCAGTCCTACGAGCAGTACTTC.

This clonotype was recorded a few times. This chain links TRBV4-3 with TRBJ2-7; D remains unclear. Trimming removed 0 bases at V and 6 bases at J, with 18 bases between. This CDR3 contains 16 residues. Per the germline V gene, CDR1 is LGHNA and CDR2 is YSLEER. CDR3 loop: CASSQDASTTLLEQYF. As DNA, the CDR3 is TGCGCCAGCAGCCAAGACGCTTCGACCACCCTTCTCGAGCAGTACTTC.

The chain employs TRBV4-2 and TRBJ2-7; D gene uncertain. Between the trimmed V and J ends, which lost 0 bases and 3 bases, there was a span of 12 bases. The CDR3 covers 15 residues. From germline, CDR1 is LGHNA and CDR2 YNFKEQ. This CDR3 reads CASSQDYPQNYEQYF. The CDR3, as DNA: TGTGCCAGCAGCCAAGACTACCCCCAGAACTACGAGCAGTACTTC.

This sequence joins TRBV20-1 and TRBJ1-3; no definite D call. The CDR3 runs 14 residues. The ends were cut back, 0 bases at V and 4 bases at J, with 10 bases in the middle. Germline lookup yields CDR1 DFQATT and CDR2 SNEGSKA (reference sequence). The CDR3 region is CSARETRVGNTIYF. DNA for the CDR3: TGCAGTGCTAGAGAAACCCGGGTCGGAAACACCATATATTTT.

The gene calls are TRBV15 and TRBJ1-4; D perhaps matches TRBD1 (5 bases). CDR3 length: 17 amino acids. V lost 1 base and J 5 bases, leaving 17 bases between the germline ends. CDR1 is LNHNV, CDR2 YYDKDF, per germline (reference sequence). The CDR3 here is CATSRASGAAVNEKLFF. The CDR3 DNA is TGTGCCACCAGCAGAGCCTCCGGGGCGGCTGTCAATGAAAAACTGTTTTTT.

This clonotype was counted at least ten times. The chain carries TRBV2 and TRBJ2-5; weak D call: TRBD2 (5 bases). CDR3 size: 13 residues. The V gene lost 7 bases and the J gene lost 4 bases, with 13 bases spanning the gap. Germline CDR1 is SNHLY and CDR2 is FYNNEI. CDR3 sequence: CASTQSAGETQYF. In DNA, the CDR3 is TGTGCCAGCACGCAAAGTGCGGGAGAGACCCAGTACTTC.

The chain uses TRBV7-9 and TRBJ1-5, with D hard to call. Deletions cut 5 bases from V and 11 bases from J, with 13 bases between. The germline gives CDR1 SEHNR, CDR2 FQNEAQ (reference sequence). This CDR3 is built from 12 residues. This CDR3 reads CASSDLGRSQHF. The DNA for the CDR3 is TGTGCCAGCAGCGACCTCGGTCGGTCCCAGCATTTT.

This clonotype was picked up many times. The CDR3 DNA is TGTGCCAGCGGCTACAGGGGGACCGCTGAAGCTTTCTTT. The encoded protein is CASGYRGTAEAFF. This rearrangement joins TRBV2 to TRBJ1-1; 8 bases map to TRBD1. Germline CDR1 SNHLY, CDR2 FYNNEI. J lost 6 bases, V lost 8 bases, and 8 bases had no gene match. The CDR3 spans 13 residues. The full variable domain, with the rest looked up from reference TRBV2 and TRBJ1-1, is EPEVTQTPSHQVTQMGQEVILRCVPISNHLYFYWYRQILGQKVEFLVSFYNNEISEKSEIFDDQFSVERPDGSNFTLKIRSTKLEDSAMYFCASGYRGTAEAFFGQGTRLTVV.

The table lists this clonotype with many counts. The rearrangement links TRBV3-1 to TRBJ2-1, with 7 bases that match TRBD2. J was trimmed by 0 bases and V by 0 bases; bases with no gene match: 2. The CDR3 runs 16 residues. The germline gives CDR1 LGHDT, CDR2 YNNKEL (reference sequence). CDR3 sequence (DNA): TGTGCCAGCAGCCAAGAGGGCGGGAGCTCCTACAATGAGCAGTTCTTC. Translating it yields CASSQEGGSSYNEQFF.